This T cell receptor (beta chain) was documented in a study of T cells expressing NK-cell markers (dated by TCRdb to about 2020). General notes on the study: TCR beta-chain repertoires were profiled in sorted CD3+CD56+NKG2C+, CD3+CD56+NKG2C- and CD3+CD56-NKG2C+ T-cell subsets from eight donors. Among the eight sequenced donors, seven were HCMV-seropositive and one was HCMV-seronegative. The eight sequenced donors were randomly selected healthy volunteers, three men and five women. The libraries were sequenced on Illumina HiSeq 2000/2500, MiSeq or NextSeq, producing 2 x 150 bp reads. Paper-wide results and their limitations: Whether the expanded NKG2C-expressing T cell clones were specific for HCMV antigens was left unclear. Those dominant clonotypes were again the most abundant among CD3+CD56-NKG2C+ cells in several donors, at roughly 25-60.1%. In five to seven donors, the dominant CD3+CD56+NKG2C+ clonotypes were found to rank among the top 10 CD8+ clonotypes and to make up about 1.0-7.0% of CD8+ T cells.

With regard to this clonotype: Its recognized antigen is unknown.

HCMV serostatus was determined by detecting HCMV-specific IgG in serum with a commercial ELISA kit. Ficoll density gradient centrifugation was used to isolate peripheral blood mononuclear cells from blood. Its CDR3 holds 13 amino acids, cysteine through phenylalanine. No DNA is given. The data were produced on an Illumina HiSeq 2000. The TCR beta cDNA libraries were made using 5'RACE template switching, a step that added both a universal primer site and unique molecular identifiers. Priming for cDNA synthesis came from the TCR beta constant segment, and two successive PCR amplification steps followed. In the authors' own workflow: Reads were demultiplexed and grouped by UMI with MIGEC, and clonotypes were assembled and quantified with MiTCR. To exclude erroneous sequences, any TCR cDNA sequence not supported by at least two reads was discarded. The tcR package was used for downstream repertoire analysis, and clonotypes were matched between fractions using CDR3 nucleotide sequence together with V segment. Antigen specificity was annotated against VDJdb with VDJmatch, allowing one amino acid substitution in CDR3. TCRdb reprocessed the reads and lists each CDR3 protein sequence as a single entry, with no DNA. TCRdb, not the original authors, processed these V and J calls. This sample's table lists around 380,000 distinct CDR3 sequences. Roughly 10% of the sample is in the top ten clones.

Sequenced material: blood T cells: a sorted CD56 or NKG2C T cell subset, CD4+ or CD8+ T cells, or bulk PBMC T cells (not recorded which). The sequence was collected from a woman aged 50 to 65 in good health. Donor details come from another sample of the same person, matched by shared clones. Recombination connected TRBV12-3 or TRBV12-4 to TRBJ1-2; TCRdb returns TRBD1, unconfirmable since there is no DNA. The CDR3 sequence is CASSLEGVYGYTF.